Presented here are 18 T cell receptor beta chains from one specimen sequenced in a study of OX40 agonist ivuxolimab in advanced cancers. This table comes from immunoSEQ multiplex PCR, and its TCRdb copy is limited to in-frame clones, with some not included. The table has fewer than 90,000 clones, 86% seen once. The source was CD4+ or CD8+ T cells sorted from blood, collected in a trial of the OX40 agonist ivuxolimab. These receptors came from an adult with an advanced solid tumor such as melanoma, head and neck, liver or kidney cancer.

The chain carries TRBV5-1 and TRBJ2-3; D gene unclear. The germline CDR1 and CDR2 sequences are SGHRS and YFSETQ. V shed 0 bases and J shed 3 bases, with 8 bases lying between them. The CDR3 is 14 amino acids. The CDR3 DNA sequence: TGCGCCAGCAGCTTGGAGGGTCGGACAGATACGCAGTATTTT. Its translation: CASSLEGRTDTQYF.

The CDR3 DNA is TGCGCCAGCAGAAGGGATGGGGTCACAGATACGCAGTATTTT. Translating it yields CASRRDGVTDTQYF. The rearrangement links TRBV5-1 to TRBJ2-3; the D is unclear. Looked up from germline, CDR1 is SGHRS and CDR2 is YFSETQ. Trimming left V 5 bases short and J 2 bases short, with 12 bases between. This CDR3 region has 14 residues.

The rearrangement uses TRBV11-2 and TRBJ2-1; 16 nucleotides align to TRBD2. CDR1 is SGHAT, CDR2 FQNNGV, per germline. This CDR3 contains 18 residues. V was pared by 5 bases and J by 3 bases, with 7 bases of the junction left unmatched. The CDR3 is CASSGGLAGGGRYNEQFF. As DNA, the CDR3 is TGTGCCAGCAGCGGGGGACTAGCGGGAGGGGGCCGCTACAATGAGCAGTTCTTC.

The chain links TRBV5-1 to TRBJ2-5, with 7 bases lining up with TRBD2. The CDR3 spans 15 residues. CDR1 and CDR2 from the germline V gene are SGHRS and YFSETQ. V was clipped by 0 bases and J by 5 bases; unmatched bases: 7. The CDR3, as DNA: TGCGCCAGCAGCTTGGCCGGAAATAGCGGGGAGACCCAGTACTTC. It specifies CASSLAGNSGETQYF.

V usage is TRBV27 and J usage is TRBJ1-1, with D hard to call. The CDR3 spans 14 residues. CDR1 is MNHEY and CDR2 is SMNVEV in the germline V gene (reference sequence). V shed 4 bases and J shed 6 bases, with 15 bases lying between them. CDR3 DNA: TGTGCCAGCAGTTCGCCGGCCACAACGGCTGAAGCTTTCTTT. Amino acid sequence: CASSSPATTAEAFF.

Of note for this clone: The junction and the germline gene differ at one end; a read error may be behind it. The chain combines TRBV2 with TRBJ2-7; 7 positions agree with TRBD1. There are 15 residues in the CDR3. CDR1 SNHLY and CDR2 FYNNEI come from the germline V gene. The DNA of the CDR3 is TGTGCCAGCAGAGAAGAACAGGGGCGAACCTACGAGCAGTACTTC. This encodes CASREEQGRTYEQYF.

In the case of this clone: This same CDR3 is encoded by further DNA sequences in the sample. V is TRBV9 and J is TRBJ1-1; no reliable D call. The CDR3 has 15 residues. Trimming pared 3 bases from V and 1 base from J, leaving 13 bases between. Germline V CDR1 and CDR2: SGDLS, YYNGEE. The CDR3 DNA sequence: TGTGCCAGCAGCGGAGGGTCGCTTGGGAACACTGAAGCTTTCTTT. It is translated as CASSGGSLGNTEAFF.

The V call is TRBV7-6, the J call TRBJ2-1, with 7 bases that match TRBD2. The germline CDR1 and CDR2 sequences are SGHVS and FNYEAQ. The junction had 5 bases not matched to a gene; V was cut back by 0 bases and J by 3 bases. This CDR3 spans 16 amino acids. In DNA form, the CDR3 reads TGTGCCAGCAGCTTAGCAGCCGGGAGGCTCTACAATGAGCAGTTCTTC. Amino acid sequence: CASSLAAGRLYNEQFF.

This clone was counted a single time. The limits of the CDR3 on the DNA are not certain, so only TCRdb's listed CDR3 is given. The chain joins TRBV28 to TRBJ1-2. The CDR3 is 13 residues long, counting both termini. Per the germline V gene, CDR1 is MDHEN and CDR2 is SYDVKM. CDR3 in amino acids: CASSSSTNYGYTF.

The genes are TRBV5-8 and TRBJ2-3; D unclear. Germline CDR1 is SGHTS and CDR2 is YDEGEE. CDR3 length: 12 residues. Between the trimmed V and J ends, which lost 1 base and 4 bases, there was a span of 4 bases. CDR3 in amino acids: CASSLIADTQYF. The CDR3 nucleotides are TGTGCCAGCAGCTTGATCGCAGATACGCAGTATTTT.

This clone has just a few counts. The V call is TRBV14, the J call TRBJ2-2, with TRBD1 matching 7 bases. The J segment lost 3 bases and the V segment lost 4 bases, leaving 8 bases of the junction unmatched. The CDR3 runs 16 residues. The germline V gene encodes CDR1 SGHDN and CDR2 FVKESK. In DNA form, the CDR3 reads TGTGCCAGCAGCCCCTACAGGGGAAGGGACACCGGGGAGCTGTTTTTT. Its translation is CASSPYRGRDTGELFF.

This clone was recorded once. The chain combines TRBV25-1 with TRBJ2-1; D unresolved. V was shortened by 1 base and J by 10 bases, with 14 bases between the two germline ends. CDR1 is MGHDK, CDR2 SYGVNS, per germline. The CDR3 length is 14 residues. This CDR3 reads CASSESRPREEQFF. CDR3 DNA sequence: TGTGCCAGCAGTGAATCCCGCCCTAGGGAAGAGCAGTTCTTC.

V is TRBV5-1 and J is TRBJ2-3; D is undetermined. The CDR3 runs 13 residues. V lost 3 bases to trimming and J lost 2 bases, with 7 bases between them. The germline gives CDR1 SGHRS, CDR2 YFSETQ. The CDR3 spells CASSSPATDTQYF. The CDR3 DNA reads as TGCGCCAGCAGCTCCCCGGCCACAGATACGCAGTATTTT.

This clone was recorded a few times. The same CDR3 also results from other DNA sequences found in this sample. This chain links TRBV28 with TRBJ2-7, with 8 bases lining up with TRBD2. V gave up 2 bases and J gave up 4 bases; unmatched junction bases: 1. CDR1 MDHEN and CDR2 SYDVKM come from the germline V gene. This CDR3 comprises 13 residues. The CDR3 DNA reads TGTGCCAGCAGTTTAGCGGGGGGATACGAGCAGTACTTC. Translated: CASSLAGGYEQYF.

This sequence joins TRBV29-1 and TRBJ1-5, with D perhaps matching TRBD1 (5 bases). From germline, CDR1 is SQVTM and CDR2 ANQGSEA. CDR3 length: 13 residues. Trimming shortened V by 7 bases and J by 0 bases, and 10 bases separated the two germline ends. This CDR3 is CSAGDGSNQPQHF. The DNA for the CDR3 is TGCAGCGCGGGGGACGGTAGCAATCAGCCCCAGCATTTT. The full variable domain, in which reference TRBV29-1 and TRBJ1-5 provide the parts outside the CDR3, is SAVISQKPSRDICQRGTSLTIQCQVDSQVTMMFWYRQQPGQSLTLIATANQGSEATYESGFVIDKFPISRPNLTFSTLTVSNMSPEDSSIYLCSAGDGSNQPQHFGDGTRLSIL.

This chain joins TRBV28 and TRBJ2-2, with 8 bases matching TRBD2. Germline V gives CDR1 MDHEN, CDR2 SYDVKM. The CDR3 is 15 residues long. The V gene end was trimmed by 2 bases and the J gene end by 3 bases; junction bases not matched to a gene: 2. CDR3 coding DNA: TGTGCCAGCAGTTTACTAGCGGGCCACACCGGGGAGCTGTTTTTT. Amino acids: CASSLLAGHTGELFF.

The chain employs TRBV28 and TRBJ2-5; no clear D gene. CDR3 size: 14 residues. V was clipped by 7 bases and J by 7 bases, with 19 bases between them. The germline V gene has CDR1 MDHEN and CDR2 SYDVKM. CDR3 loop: CASTPPDPRGTQYF. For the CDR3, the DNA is TGTGCCAGCACCCCCCCGGATCCTCGCGGGACCCAGTACTTC.

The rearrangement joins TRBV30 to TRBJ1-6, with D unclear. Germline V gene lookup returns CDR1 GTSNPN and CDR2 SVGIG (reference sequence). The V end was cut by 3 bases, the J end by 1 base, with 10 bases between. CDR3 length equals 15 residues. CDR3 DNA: TGTGCCTGGAGCACTATTGGGTCCTATAATTCACCCCTCCACTTT. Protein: CAWSTIGSYNSPLHF.